This entry features one T cell receptor beta chain sequence. Time point of the sample: blood 4 weeks post-SBRT, at nephrectomy. As to treatment: 15 Gy SBRT to primary tumor, nephrectomy 4 weeks later. The CDR3 is 14 residues long. V was pared by 4 bases and J by 6 bases, with 7 bases of the junction left unmatched. Germline V lookup: CDR1 LGHNA, CDR2 YSLEER. This sample is part of a study of radiation and T cells in renal cell carcinoma. The method was immunoSEQ multiplex PCR; TCRdb's version includes in-frame clones alone and lacks a portion of them. The profile shows around 74,000 clones, around 78% of them singletons.

This chain joins TRBV4-3 and TRBJ2-7; TRBD1 matches 9 bases. The sample was blood, taken from a patient whose treatment included radiotherapy and nephrectomy. The receptor was isolated from a woman in her fifties or sixties with renal cell carcinoma. In DNA, the CDR3 is TGCGCCAGCAGCCTCTACAGGGGGCATAGCGAGCAGTACTTC. Translation: CASSLYRGHSEQYF.